Following are 28 T cell receptor beta chains from one sample sequenced in a study of T cells after yellow fever vaccination. TCRdb reanalysed the 5' RACE reads using MiXCR and keeps one entry per CDR3 protein. The data contain about 210,000 distinct CDR3 sequences, roughly 3% of them singletons. The sample was CD4+ T cells sorted from PBMCs, taken 10 days after the yellow fever booster vaccination. These TCRs come from a man aged 18 to 30 who received the YFV17D yellow fever vaccine.

This clonotype was recorded a few times. The chain joins TRBV5-1 to TRBJ2-3; weak D call: TRBD2 (7 bases). The germline V gene has CDR1 SGHRS and CDR2 YFSETQ. V shed 4 bases and J shed 1 base, with 19 bases lying between them. This CDR3 contains 17 residues. The CDR3 region is CASSQYPGGRGTDTQYF. The DNA of the CDR3 is TGCGCCAGCAGCCAATACCCCGGGGGGCGAGGCACAGATACGCAGTATTTT.

J is TRBJ1-1 and V is TRBV5-6, with unresolved D. The germline V gene has CDR1 SGHDT and CDR2 YYEEEE. Trimming pared 5 bases from V and 0 bases from J, leaving 14 bases between. The CDR3 has 15 amino acids. The CDR3 DNA follows: TGTGCCAGCAGTGAGGCGGCATTACTGAACACTGAAGCTTTCTTT. It specifies CASSEAALLNTEAFF.

This clonotype has just a few counts. The chain uses TRBV7-8 and TRBJ2-2, with 10 bases fitting TRBD2. CDR1 and CDR2 from the germline V gene are SGHVS and FQNEAQ. CDR3 length: 16 residues. J lost 2 bases, V lost 4 bases, and 4 bases had no gene match. The CDR3 region is CASSSLAGANTGELFF. In nucleotides, the CDR3 is TGTGCCAGCAGCTCCCTAGCGGGGGCCAACACCGGGGAGCTGTTTTTT.

This clonotype was seen repeatedly, ten times or more. The V and J genes are TRBV29-1 and TRBJ1-2, with TRBD1 identical over 8 bases. V lost 4 bases and J lost 2; bases outside the gene matches: 6. CDR3 length: 14 residues. Germline V lookup: CDR1 SQVTM, CDR2 ANQGSEA. This CDR3 reads CSVGPRTGNYGYTF. The CDR3 DNA reads as TGCAGCGTTGGCCCGCGGACAGGGAACTATGGCTACACCTTC.

The chain has TRBV25-1 and TRBJ1-1, with D hard to call. V lost 3 bases and J 1 base, leaving 9 bases between the germline ends. This CDR3 spans 14 amino acids. Germline lookup yields CDR1 MGHDK and CDR2 SYGVNS. This CDR3 reads CASSEGLPNTEAFF. The CDR3 DNA reads TGTGCCAGCAGTGAGGGGTTACCGAACACTGAAGCTTTCTTT.

This clonotype was seen ten or more times. The V and J genes are TRBV5-1 and TRBJ2-2; D gene uncertain. Germline-derived CDR1 and CDR2 are SGHRS and YFSETQ. The CDR3 runs to 14 residues. The V gene lost 0 bases and the J gene lost 8 bases, with 11 bases spanning the gap. The CDR3 bases are TGCGCCAGCAGCTTGGCGGATTCGTGGGGGGAGCTGTTTTTT. Amino acid sequence: CASSLADSWGELFF.

This clonotype was found a few times. The V and J genes are TRBV5-4 and TRBJ2-3; the match to TRBD2 covers 11 bases. CDR3 length equals 17 residues. CDR1 SGHNT and CDR2 YYREEE come from the germline V gene (reference sequence). V was pared by 1 base and J by 4 bases, with 8 bases of the junction left unmatched. The CDR3 DNA follows: TGTGCCAGCAGCTTGCAGAGGACTAGCGGGCGGGCAGATACGCAGTATTTT. This codes for CASSLQRTSGRADTQYF.

This clonotype occurred many times. The rearrangement joins TRBV11-1 to TRBJ1-1, with D perhaps matching TRBD1 (6 bases). This CDR3 is built from 16 residues. Germline CDR1 and CDR2: SGHAT and FQDESV (reference sequence). The germline V and J ends were trimmed by 6 bases and 0 bases, with 17 bases remaining between them. The CDR3 is CASSSGNRDMNTEAFF. CDR3 coding DNA: TGTGCCAGCAGTTCAGGGAACAGGGACATGAACACTGAAGCTTTCTTT.

This clonotype has a count of ten or more. J is TRBJ1-4 and V is TRBV24-1; 8 nucleotides line up with TRBD1. Germline V gene lookup returns CDR1 KGHDR and CDR2 SFDVKD. J gave up 2 bases and V 4 bases, and 2 bases lay outside the gene matches. This CDR3 region has 15 residues. The CDR3 sequence is CATSDAGGTNEKLFF. The CDR3 DNA sequence: TGTGCCACCAGTGACGCAGGGGGCACTAATGAAAAACTGTTTTTT.

The CDR3 bases are TGCAGCGTCGGAGGGTGGGGACAGGGCTCTGGCTACACCTTC. Translated, it gives CSVGGWGQGSGYTF. This chain links TRBV29-1 with TRBJ1-2; 9 nucleotides match TRBD1. This CDR3 has 14 amino acids. Per the germline V gene, CDR1 is SQVTM and CDR2 is ANQGSEA. With V trimmed by 6 bases and J by 7 bases, 12 bases remained unmatched.

This clonotype was recorded at least ten times. V usage is TRBV27 and J usage is TRBJ1-1; tentative D call: TRBD1 (5 bases). This CDR3 spans 15 amino acids. With 5 bases removed from V and 4 bases from J, the gap between germline ends came to 17 bases. CDR1 and CDR2 from the germline V gene are MNHEY and SMNVEV (reference sequence). The CDR3 protein is CASSSLIRGGTEAFF. Here the CDR3 DNA reads TGTGCCAGCAGTAGTCTGATAAGGGGTGGCACTGAAGCTTTCTTT.

In this sample, this clonotype turned up a few times. The chain employs TRBV7-2 and TRBJ1-2; the D gene is possibly TRBD1 (5 bases). The CDR3 loop spans 13 amino acids. V was shortened by 5 bases and J by 7 bases, with 14 bases between the two germline ends. The germline V gene encodes CDR1 SGHTA and CDR2 FQGNSA. The CDR3 spells CASSLWGTFGYTF. The CDR3 region has the DNA TGTGCCAGCAGCCTTTGGGGGACTTTTGGCTACACCTTC. The complete variable domain, with remaining parts taken from reference TRBV7-2 and TRBJ1-2, reads GAGVSQSPSNKVTEKGKDVELRCDPISGHTALYWYRQSLGQGLEFLIYFQGNSAPDKSGLPSDRFSAERTGGSVSTLTIQRTQQEDSAVYLCASSLWGTFGYTFGSGTRLTVV.

In its sample, this clonotype was seen a few times. The chain recombines TRBV7-2 with TRBJ2-1; 10 bases map to TRBD2. The V gene end was trimmed by 5 bases and the J gene end by 3 bases; junction bases not matched to a gene: 4. Germline V gene data show CDR1 as SGHTA and CDR2 as FQGNSA. This CDR3 contains 15 residues. In DNA form, the CDR3 reads TGTGCCAGCAGCCGTAGCGGGGGGCACTACAATGAGCAGTTCTTC. Amino acids: CASSRSGGHYNEQFF.

This clonotype was recorded many times. The chain carries TRBV20-1 and TRBJ1-1, with 10 bases identical to TRBD1. J lost 8 bases, V lost 2 bases, and 5 bases had no gene match. Germline loops: CDR1 DFQATT, CDR2 SNEGSKA (reference sequence). The CDR3 loop spans 13 amino acids. The CDR3 nucleotides are TGCAGTGCTAGATTTCAGGACAGGGGGGAAGCTTTCTTT. Its protein product is CSARFQDRGEAFF.

This clonotype was detected ten times or more. The genes are TRBV7-2 and TRBJ2-3; D not certain. CDR3 length equals 14 residues. Trimming shortened V by 1 base and J by 4 bases, and 9 bases separated the two germline ends. In germline, CDR1 is SGHTA, CDR2 FQGNSA. CDR3: CASSLDYSSDTQYF. The CDR3 DNA reads TGTGCCAGCAGCTTAGATTATTCTTCAGATACGCAGTATTTT.

The chain uses TRBV5-6 and TRBJ1-6; unclear D gene. V was clipped by 4 bases and J by 0 bases, with 11 bases between them. CDR3 length: 16 residues. In germline, CDR1 is SGHDT, CDR2 YYEEEE. The CDR3 DNA follows: TGTGCCAGCAGCCCCGCATCGAGCTCCTATAATTCACCCCTCCACTTT. Its protein is CASSPASSSYNSPLHF.

The chain uses TRBV7-9 and TRBJ2-2; 8 bases map to TRBD2. CDR3 length equals 16 residues. Germline lookup yields CDR1 SEHNR and CDR2 FQNEAQ (reference sequence). V trimming: 4 bases; J trimming: 4 bases; junction bases outside the gene matches: 8. CDR3 sequence reads: CASSSNGGASTGELFF. The CDR3 DNA follows: TGTGCCAGCAGCTCCAACGGGGGGGCGAGCACCGGGGAGCTGTTTTTT.

This clonotype has only one observation. This may be a read error: a much more frequent sequence differs by one nucleotide. The chain carries TRBV12-3 or TRBV12-4 and TRBJ2-5; 7 bases match TRBD1. The CDR3 consists of 14 residues. With 5 bases clipped from V and 10 bases from J, the junction kept 13 bases outside the gene matches. CDR3: CASSPGQVQASQYF. DNA of the CDR3: TGTGCCAGCAGTCCTGGACAGGTCCAAGCGAGCCAGTACTTC.

This clonotype was seen a handful of times. The chain links TRBV3-1 to TRBJ2-3, with D perhaps matching TRBD2 (6 bases). Germline CDR1 and CDR2: LGHDT and YNNKEL (reference sequence). The CDR3 is 15 residues long. Trimming left V 0 bases short and J 5 bases short, with 12 bases between. CDR3 sequence: CASSQDVAGKDTQYF. The CDR3 nucleotides are TGTGCCAGCAGCCAAGACGTCGCGGGGAAAGATACGCAGTATTTT.

This clonotype appeared many times. The chain employs TRBV20-1 and TRBJ2-3; D tentatively reads TRBD1 or TRBD2 (5 bases each). The germline V gene encodes CDR1 DFQATT and CDR2 SNEGSKA (reference sequence). V was pared by 3 bases and J by 3 bases, with 10 bases between. The CDR3 spans 13 residues. CDR3 region: CSASGWGTDTQYF. The CDR3 nucleotides are TGCAGTGCTAGCGGGTGGGGGACAGATACGCAGTATTTT.

This clonotype was seen repeatedly, ten times or more. The genes are TRBV20-1 and TRBJ2-1; D might be TRBD1 (6 bases). This CDR3 contains 17 residues. V was pared by 3 bases and J by 4 bases, with 22 bases between. Per the germline V gene, CDR1 is DFQATT and CDR2 is SNEGSKA (reference sequence). The CDR3 spells CSARDRFRVGQYNEQFF. CDR3 DNA sequence: TGCAGTGCTAGGGACCGTTTTAGGGTAGGACAGTACAATGAGCAGTTCTTC.

In its sample, this clonotype was seen many times. The chain joins TRBV5-1 to TRBJ1-1; no definite D call. The germline V and J ends were trimmed by 4 bases and 4 bases, with 11 bases remaining between them. Germline loops: CDR1 SGHRS, CDR2 YFSETQ. There are 13 residues in the CDR3. The CDR3 bases are TGCGCCAGCAGCCGGGAAGGGAGCACTGAAGCTTTCTTT. It encodes CASSREGSTEAFF.

This clonotype occurred many times. The V call is TRBV7-2, the J call TRBJ2-3; D is undetermined. Germline V gene sequence: CDR1 SGHTA, CDR2 FQGNSA. This CDR3 comprises 14 residues. Trimming took off 5 bases at V and 2 bases at J, with 11 bases between the two ends. DNA for the CDR3: TGTGCCAGCAGCGCTGGCCGATACACAGATACGCAGTATTTT. This gives the protein CASSAGRYTDTQYF.

The J gene is TRBJ2-7, the V gene TRBV5-1; D possibly matches TRBD1 or TRBD2 (5 bases each). Germline lookup yields CDR1 SGHRS and CDR2 YFSETQ. CDR3 length: 15 residues. V lost 4 bases to trimming and J lost 0 bases, with 14 bases between them. The CDR3 here is CASSPLPGSSYEQYF. Written as DNA, the CDR3 is TGCGCCAGCAGCCCTCTCCCAGGGAGCTCCTACGAGCAGTACTTC.

The gene calls are TRBV11-2 and TRBJ2-6; perhaps TRBD1 as D (5 bases). With 5 bases removed from V and 2 bases from J, the gap between germline ends came to 16 bases. The CDR3 totals 17 residues. Germline CDR1 reads SGHAT; CDR2 reads FQNNGV. The CDR3 loop is CASSRESGIPGANVLTF. CDR3 coding DNA: TGTGCCAGCAGCCGAGAGTCAGGGATCCCTGGGGCCAACGTCCTGACTTTC.

This clonotype has just a few counts. The chain links TRBV19 to TRBJ2-1; no firm D call. The CDR3 sequence is 15 residues long. Germline CDR1 and CDR2: LNHDA and SQIVND (reference sequence). Between the trimmed V and J ends, which lost 1 base and 6 bases, there was a span of 13 bases. The CDR3 DNA sequence: TGTGCCAGTAGTATAGGGGCCGTAACGATCAATGAGCAGTTCTTC. Protein sequence: CASSIGAVTINEQFF. Combining the CDR3 with reference TRBV19 and TRBJ2-1 gives the whole variable domain DGGITQSPKYLFRKEGQNVTLSCEQNLNHDAMYWYRQDPGQGLRLIYYSQIVNDFQKGDIAEGYSVSREKKESFPLTVTSAQKNPTAFYLCASSIGAVTINEQFFGPGTRLTVL.

This chain links TRBV5-1 with TRBJ2-2, with D perhaps given as TRBD1 or TRBD2 (5 bases each). Between the trimmed V and J ends, which lost 5 bases and 4 bases, there was a span of 15 bases. The length of the CDR3 is 15 residues. Germline CDR1 SGHRS, CDR2 YFSETQ. The CDR3 sequence: CASRSRDVGTGELFF. CDR3 DNA sequence: TGCGCCAGCAGGTCACGGGACGTCGGCACCGGGGAGCTGTTTTTT.

Many counts were recorded for this clonotype. The genes are TRBV6-1 and TRBJ1-1; TRBD1 matches at 9 bases. Germline CDR1 MNHNS, CDR2 SASEGT. This CDR3 comprises 15 residues. V was clipped by 4 bases and J by 6 bases; unmatched bases: 9. In DNA, the CDR3 is TGTGCCAGCAGTGTATCACAGGGGGCGGGAGCTGAAGCTTTCTTT. Translation: CASSVSQGAGAEAFF.